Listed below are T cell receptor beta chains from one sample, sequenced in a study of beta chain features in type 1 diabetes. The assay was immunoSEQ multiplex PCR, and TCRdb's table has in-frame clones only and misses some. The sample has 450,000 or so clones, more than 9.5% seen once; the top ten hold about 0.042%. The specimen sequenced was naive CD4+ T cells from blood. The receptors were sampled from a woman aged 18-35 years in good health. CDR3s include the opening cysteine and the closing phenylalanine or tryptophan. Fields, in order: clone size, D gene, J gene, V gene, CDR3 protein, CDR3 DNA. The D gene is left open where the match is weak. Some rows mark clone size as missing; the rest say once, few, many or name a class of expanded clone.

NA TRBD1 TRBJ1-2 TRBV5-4 CASSSGQGRYGYTF TGTGCCAGCAGCTCCGGACAGGGGAGATATGGCTACACCTTC
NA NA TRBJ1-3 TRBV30 CAWSVSRLSSGNTIYF TGTGCCTGGAGTGTAAGTCGTTTGAGCTCTGGAAACACCATATATTTT
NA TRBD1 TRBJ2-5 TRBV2 CASSQQGPETQYF TGTGCCAGCAGTCAACAGGGGCCGGAGACCCAGTACTTC
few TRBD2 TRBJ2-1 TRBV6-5 CASSPGLAGDNEQFF TGTGCCAGCAGTCCCGGACTAGCGGGAGACAATGAGCAGTTCTTC
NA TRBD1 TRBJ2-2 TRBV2 CASRGQGTGELFF TGTGCCAGCAGAGGACAGGGGACCGGGGAGCTGTTTTTT
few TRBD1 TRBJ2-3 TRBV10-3 CAISESDRATDTQYF TGTGCCATCAGTGAGTCCGACAGGGCCACAGATACGCAGTATTTT
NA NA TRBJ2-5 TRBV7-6 CASSLVVSQETQYF TGTGCCAGCAGCTTAGTGGTCTCCCAAGAGACCCAGTACTTC
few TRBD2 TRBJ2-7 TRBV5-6 CASSLWRELYEQYF TGTGCCAGCAGCTTGTGGCGGGAGCTCTACGAGCAGTACTTC
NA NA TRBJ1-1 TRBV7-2 CASSPKRGQNTEAFF TGTGCCAGCAGCCCAAAGAGGGGACAGAACACTGAAGCTTTCTTT
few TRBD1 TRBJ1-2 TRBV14 CASSQEGTAGYGYTF TGTGCCAGCAGCCAAGAGGGGACAGCGGGTTATGGCTACACCTTC
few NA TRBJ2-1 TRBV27 CASSYHRDIRGEQFF TGTGCCAGCAGCTACCATCGGGACATCCGGGGTGAGCAGTTCTTC
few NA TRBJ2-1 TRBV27 CASSLVSPWDEQFF TGTGCCAGCAGTTTAGTAAGCCCCTGGGATGAGCAGTTCTTC
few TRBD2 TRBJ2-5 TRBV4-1 CASSHSGKETQYF TGCGCCAGCAGCCATAGCGGGAAAGAGACCCAGTACTTC
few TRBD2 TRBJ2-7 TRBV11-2 CASRLTSGLTYEQYF TGTGCCAGCAGGCTGACTAGCGGGTTGACCTACGAGCAGTACTTC
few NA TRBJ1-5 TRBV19 CASSIRGKQPQHF TGTGCCAGTAGTATTCGGGGCAAGCAGCCCCAGCATTTT
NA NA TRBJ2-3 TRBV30 CAWIGERSTDTQYF TGTGCCTGGATAGGGGAGAGAAGCACAGATACGCAGTATTTT
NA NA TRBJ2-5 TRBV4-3 CASSQDGYQETQYF TGCGCCAGCAGCCAAGATGGGTACCAAGAGACCCAGTACTTC
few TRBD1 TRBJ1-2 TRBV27 CASRHRGGGYTF TGTGCCAGCAGGCACAGGGGCGGTGGCTACACCTTC
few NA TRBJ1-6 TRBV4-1 CASSQPRESYNSPLHF TGCGCCAGCAGCCAACCTCGAGAATCCTATAATTCACCCCTCCACTTT
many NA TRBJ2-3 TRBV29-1 CSAGSVTDTQYF TGCAGCGCCGGGAGTGTCACAGATACGCAGTATTTT
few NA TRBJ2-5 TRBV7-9 CASSLVYKSKETQYF TGTGCCAGCAGCTTAGTCTACAAATCAAAGGAGACCCAGTACTTC
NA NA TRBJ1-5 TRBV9 CASSVEPGVHQPQHF TGTGCCAGCAGCGTAGAGCCAGGGGTCCATCAGCCCCAGCATTTT
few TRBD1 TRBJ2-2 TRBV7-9 CASTKGTGGYTGELFF TGTGCCAGCACCAAAGGAACAGGGGGTTACACCGGGGAGCTGTTTTTT
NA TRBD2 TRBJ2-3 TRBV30 CAGKSGLAVTDTQYF TGTGCCGGCAAATCGGGACTAGCGGTCACAGATACGCAGTATTTT
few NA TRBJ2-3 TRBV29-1 CSVGLGIGDTQYF TGCAGCGTTGGGTTGGGAATAGGGGATACGCAGTATTTT
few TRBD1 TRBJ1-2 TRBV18 CASSQGQAGGYTF TGTGCCAGCTCACAGGGACAGGCAGGTGGCTACACCTTC
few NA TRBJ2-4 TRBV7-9 CASSLVGSRNLNIQYF TGTGCCAGCAGCTTAGTGGGGTCCCGCAACCTAAACATTCAGTACTTC
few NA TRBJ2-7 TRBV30 CAWLDRGGRYEQYF TGTGCCTGGCTTGACAGGGGAGGGCGGTACGAGCAGTACTTC
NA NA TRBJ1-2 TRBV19 CASSRQSAMRGYTF TGTGCCAGTAGCCGTCAGTCAGCTATGCGTGGCTACACCTTC
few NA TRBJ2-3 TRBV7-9 CASSKLDTQYF TGTGCCAGCAGTAAATTAGATACGCAGTATTTT
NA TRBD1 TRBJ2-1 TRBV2 CASTGQGNIFGTSSSYNEQFF TGTGCCAGCACTGGACAGGGTAACATCTTCGGTACGTCGAGCTCCTACAATGAGCAGTTCTTC
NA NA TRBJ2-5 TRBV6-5 CASSYSGKTQYF TGTGCCAGCAGTTACTCTGGAAAGACCCAGTACTTC
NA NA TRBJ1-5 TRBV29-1 CSVGPGNSNQPQHF TGCAGCGTTGGTCCAGGGAATAGCAATCAGCCCCAGCATTTT
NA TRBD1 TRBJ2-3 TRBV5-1 CASSLDGQGNSDTQYF TGCGCCAGCAGCTTGGATGGACAGGGTAATTCAGATACGCAGTATTTT
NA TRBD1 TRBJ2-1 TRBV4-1 CASSRTPGQGSNEQFF TGCGCCAGCAGCAGAACGCCGGGACAGGGTAGCAATGAGCAGTTCTTC
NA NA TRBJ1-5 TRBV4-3 CASSQVLAGGNQPQHF TGCGCCAGCAGCCAAGTACTCGCCGGGGGCAATCAGCCCCAGCATTTT
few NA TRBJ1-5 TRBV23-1 CASSHREENQPQHF TGCGCCAGCAGTCATAGGGAGGAGAATCAGCCCCAGCATTTT
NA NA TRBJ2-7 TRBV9 CASSARFGGYGEQYF TGTGCCAGCAGCGCCCGTTTCGGGGGCTATGGGGAGCAGTACTTC
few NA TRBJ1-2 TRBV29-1 CSVQWGLHGYTF TGCAGCGTTCAGTGGGGGCTACATGGCTACACCTTC
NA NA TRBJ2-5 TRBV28 CASSLKETQYF TGTGCCAGCAGTTTAAAAGAGACCCAGTACTTC
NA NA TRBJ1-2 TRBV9 CASSVAGGEPFYGYTF TGTGCCAGCAGCGTAGCTGGGGGGGAACCCTTCTATGGCTACACCTTC
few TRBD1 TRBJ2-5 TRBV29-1 CSVEPGQGGETQYF TGCAGCGTTGAACCGGGACAGGGTGGAGAGACCCAGTACTTC
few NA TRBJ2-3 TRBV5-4 CASSSKGIDTQYF TGTGCCAGCAGCTCTAAAGGAATAGATACGCAGTATTTT
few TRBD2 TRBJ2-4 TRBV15 CATSRGGLAGWVKNIQYF TGTGCCACCAGCAGAGGGGGACTAGCGGGATGGGTCAAAAACATTCAGTACTTC
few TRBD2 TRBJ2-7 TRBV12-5 CASGFPSSGSYEQYF TGTGCTAGTGGCTTTCCTTCTAGCGGCTCCTACGAGCAGTACTTC
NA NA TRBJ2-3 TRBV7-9 CASSSRLKPGDTQYF TGTGCCAGCAGCTCCCGACTGAAACCGGGGGATACGCAGTATTTT
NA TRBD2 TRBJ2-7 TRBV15 CATSSRLAGAYEQYF TGTGCCACCAGCAGCAGACTAGCGGGAGCCTACGAGCAGTACTTC
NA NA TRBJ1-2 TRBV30 CAWSTKQGGDGYTF TGTGCCTGGAGTACAAAACAGGGAGGCGATGGCTACACCTTC
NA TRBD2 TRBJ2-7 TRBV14 CASSRISGRATYEQYF TGTGCCAGCAGCCGTATTAGCGGGAGGGCCACCTACGAGCAGTACTTC
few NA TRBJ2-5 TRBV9 CASSVEGETQYF TGTGCCAGCAGCGTAGAAGGAGAGACCCAGTACTTC
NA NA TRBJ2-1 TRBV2 CASSEFNSYNEQFF TGTGCCAGCAGTGAATTTAACTCCTACAATGAGCAGTTCTTC
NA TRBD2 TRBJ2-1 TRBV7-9 CASSFLTSGYNEQFF TGTGCCAGCAGCTTTCTGACTAGCGGCTACAATGAGCAGTTCTTC
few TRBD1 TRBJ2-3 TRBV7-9 CASSIPGQGTQYF TGTGCCAGCAGCATCCCGGGACAGGGTACGCAGTATTTT
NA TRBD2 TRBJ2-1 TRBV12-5 CASGTGTSGSIEQFF TGTGCTAGTGGGACCGGGACTAGCGGGAGTATTGAGCAGTTCTTC
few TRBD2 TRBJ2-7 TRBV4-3 CASSQEAGGFSYEQYF TGCGCCAGCAGCCAAGAAGCGGGAGGTTTCTCCTACGAGCAGTACTTC
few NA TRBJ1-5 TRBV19 CASSIWQLSNQPQHF TGTGCCAGTAGTATCTGGCAGCTTTCCAATCAGCCCCAGCATTTT
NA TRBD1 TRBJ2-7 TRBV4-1 CASSQGNGQGRREQYF TGCGCCAGCAGCCAAGGGAATGGACAGGGAAGGCGCGAGCAGTACTTC